A selection of T cell receptor beta chains follows, all from one sample in a study of tumor and adjacent non-tumor tissue in lung cancer. MiXCR, applied by TCRdb to the multiplex PCR reads, yields one record per CDR3 protein. Of roughly 75,000 distinct CDR3 sequences in the sample, about 82% were seen once. The sequenced sample was distant non-tumor lung tissue. These receptors were collected from a man aged 55 to 70 with non-small cell lung cancer. Each CDR3 is given with its conserved first and last residue. The D gene is left open where the match is weak. Size is stated for part of the rows, as once, few or many counts, or as a class when the clone is expanded.

TRBJ1-4 TRBV11-3 - TRBD1 17 CASSPSGQGVTNEKLFF TGTGCCAGCAGCCCATCTGGACAGGGGGTCACTAATGAAAAACTGTTTTTT
TRBJ2-6 TRBV6-5 few - 16 CASSRDTSSGANVLTF TGTGCCAGCAGCCGGGACACCTCCTCTGGGGCCAACGTCCTGACTTTC
TRBJ2-1 TRBV20-1 - TRBD1 15 CSADSARGPCNEQFF TGCAGTGCTGACTCAGCGAGGGGGCCGTGTAATGAGCAATTCTTC
TRBJ2-3 TRBV20-1 few TRBD2 14 CSARVAGGEGTQYF TGCAGTGCTAGAGTCGCGGGAGGGGAAGGTACGCAGTATTTT
TRBJ2-5 TRBV11-2 once TRBD1 13 CASTSTGEETQYF TGTGCCAGCACGTCTACAGGGGAAGAGACTCAGTATTTC
TRBJ2-7 TRBV11-3 - - 14 CASGLGYSSAEQYF TGTGCCAGCGGCTTAGGCTATTCGTCGGCTGAGCAGTACTTC
TRBJ2-1 TRBV29-1 many - 12 CSAVNGYNEQFF TGCAGCGCCGTAAACGGATACAATGAGCAGTTCTTC
TRBJ1-1 TRBV11-1 - TRBD1 13 CASSIQGDTEAFF TGTGCCAGCAGCATACAGGGGGATACTGAAGCTTTCTTT
TRBJ1-1 TRBV11-2 - - 13 CASSLQGGHEAFF TGTGCCAGCAGCTTGCAGGGAGGTCATGAAGCTTTCTTT
TRBJ2-1 TRBV20-1 - TRBD2 17 CSARASILAAWLNEQFF TGCAGTGCTAGAGCCTCCATACTAGCGGCCTGGCTCAATGAGCAGTTCTTC
TRBJ1-2 TRBV5-6 - - 15 CASTFRRWPNYGYTF TGTGCCAGCACCTTTCGACGATGGCCTAATTATGGCTACACCTTC
TRBJ2-7 TRBV6-5 - - 14 CASRRDLGSYEQYF TGTGCCAGCCGCCGGGACTTGGGATCCTACGAGCAGTACTTC
TRBJ2-5 TRBV20-1 - - 13 CNARWESRETQYF TGCAATGCTAGGTGGGAGTCGAGAGAGACCCAGTACTTC
TRBJ1-1 TRBV11-3 - - 16 CASSLGRDMLGYQTFF TGTGCCAGCAGCTTAGGCCGGGACATGCTGGGCTACCAAACTTTCTTT
TRBJ1-2 TRBV20-1 - - 15 CSAREGSRAYYGYTF TGCAGTGCTAGGGAGGGGTCTAGGGCCTACTATGGCTACACCTTC
TRBJ1-1 TRBV12-3/TRBV12-4 many TRBD1 11 CASRGQLEAFF TGTGCCAGCAGGGGACAGCTTGAAGCTTTCTTT
TRBJ2-2 TRBV11-3 - - 18 CACKSRGVGGYRAGELFF TGTGCCTGCAAGTCCCGGGGAGTTGGAGGATACAGAGCCGGGGAGCTGTTTTTT
TRBJ2-6 TRBV11-2 - TRBD1 19 CANSLVPKDRPSGAIVLTF TGTGCCAACAGCTTAGTTCCAAAGGACAGGCCCTCAGGGGCCATCGTCCTGACTTTC
TRBJ2-3 TRBV20-1 - - 14 CTAYPAGATDTQYF TGTACTGCCTACCCTGCGGGGGCCACAGATACGCAGTATTTT
TRBJ2-7 TRBV20-1 - - 12 CSTRNRADEQYF TGTAGTACTAGAAACAGGGCGGACGAGCAGTACTTC
TRBJ1-1 TRBV30 - - 13 CAWNVRMDTEAFF TGTGCCTGGAATGTAAGAATGGACACTGAAGCTTTCTTT
TRBJ2-3 TRBV6-5 - - 18 CTSSYVGLAVGSTDTQYF TGTACCAGCAGTTACGTGGGATTAGCGGTAGGGAGCACAGATACGCAGTATTTT
TRBJ1-2 TRBV6-5 - TRBD1 16 CASSTRDRGVLGGCTF TGTGCCAGCAGCACCCGGGACAGGGGGGTTTTGGGTGGCTGCACTTTC
TRBJ1-1 TRBV12-3/TRBV12-4 many TRBD1 13 CASGDRMNTEAFF TGTGCCAGCGGGGACAGGATGAACACTGAAGCTTTCTTT
TRBJ1-3 TRBV29-1 few TRBD1 13 CSARQGSGNTIYF TGCAGCGCCCGACAGGGATCTGGAAACACCATATATTTT
TRBJ2-5 TRBV20-1 - TRBD1 13 CSARTGSGETQYF TGCAGTGCGAGGACAGGGTCCGGAGAGACCCAGTACTTC
TRBJ1-5 TRBV20-1 - - 13 CSDRAHGDQPQHF TGCAGTGATAGAGCGCATGGGGACCAGCCCCAGCATTTT
TRBJ1-5 TRBV20-1 - TRBD1 14 CSLKSGDSSIVQHF TGCAGTCTTAAATCAGGGGACAGCTCTATCGTACAGCATTTT
TRBJ2-5 TRBV11-3 - - 14 CASSLVQCQETQYF TGTGCCAGCAGCTTAGTACAGTGCCAAGAGACCCAATACTTC